This T cell receptor beta chain was sequenced during a study of CD8 T cells in Susac syndrome (dated by TCRdb to about 2019). As for the study more broadly: Of the Susac syndrome patients who were sequenced, 5 or 6 had clinically active disease and roughly 8 were in clinical remission. At blood withdrawal, Susac syndrome patients were therapy-naive, treated with corticosteroids (with IVIg additionally given to some), or treated with IVIg alone. Repertoire sequencing was used to test whether CD8+ T cell activation and differentiation in Susac syndrome was antigen driven.

Comment on this clonotype: The clone's antigen remains unknown. The sample holds no much larger clone one base away, and base qualities are not on file.

V loses 2 bases of germline sequence and J loses 2 bases, and the interval between the two ends is 6 bases. The CDR3 contains 14 residues, cysteine and phenylalanine counted. The DNA shown is the 42-base CDR3, in frame from base 1. Per the germline V gene, SGHTA is the CDR1 and FQGTGA is the CDR2. Results and caveats for the whole study, not just this receptor: The TCR sequencing and HLA analysis was acknowledged to have included a relatively small number of individuals. No clonal expansion was detected in the CD4+ T cell repertoire of Susac syndrome patients.

RNA was extracted with the RNeasy kit and roughly 0.45 to 1 ug was reverse transcribed using random hexamers. The immunoSEQ multiplex PCR assay, which covers 54 Vbeta and 13 Jbeta segments, was used to amplify TCR beta CDR3 regions. Bias from PCR amplification was corrected by using a synthetic template baseline for primer optimization and for computational correction. On the authors' methods: Only productive sequences were kept, with reads annotated to V, D and J genes according to IMGT and analyzed in immunoSEQ Analyzer. To calculate clonality, Shannon entropy was normalized by log2 of the number of productive unique sequences and then subtracted from one. For each patient and control, public and private clones were evaluated among the 100 most prevalent clones. Clones were defined as Susac-specific if absent from the healthy and MS cohorts, from over a thousand published viral clones and from other ImmuneACCESS disease sequences. TCRdb reprocessing: public reads trimmed at Q25 with fastp, clones called with MiXCR, in-frame beta chains kept. Entries that share a CDR3 protein sequence are merged under the most common genes and DNA. The V and J calls reflect TCRdb's pipeline rather than the authors' work. The sample table records 77,000 or so distinct CDR3 sequences; approximately 94% of these occur just once. The ten biggest clones cover around 0.52% of the sample.

Peripheral blood CD8+ and CD4+ T cells from healthy donors, Susac syndrome patients and multiple sclerosis patients were profiled by high-throughput TCR beta sequencing. Susac syndrome patients met recently defined diagnostic criteria for definite or probable disease. Bulk CD8+ and CD4+ T cells were purified by magnetic negative isolation, while CD8+ TEMRA cells were enriched using FACS. Blood was drawn into EDTA tubes, processed within 24 hours, and PBMCs were isolated by density gradient centrifugation. PBMCs destined for TCR sequencing were cryopreserved in liquid nitrogen and later thawed in a 37 °C water bath. The sorted or isolated CD4+, CD8+ and CD8+ TEMRA cells reached a purity of at least 90%.

This clonotype was obtained from a human donor with Susac syndrome. Source material: CD4+ T cells from PBMCs. The chain links TRBV7-3 with TRBJ2-2; the D gene lacks a confident call. The CDR3 reads CASSLPPNTGELFF. The nucleotides read TGTGCCAGCAGCTTACCACCAAACACCGGGGAGCTGTTTTTT. Beyond the CDR3, the reference TRBV7-3 and TRBJ2-2 genes provide the residues; the full variable domain reads: GAGVSQTPSNKVTEKGKYVELRCDPISGHTALYWYRQSLGQGPEFLIYFQGTGAADDSGLPNDRFFAVRPEGSVSTLKIQRTERGDSAVYLCASSLPPNTGELFFGEGSRLTVL.